Presented here are 4 T cell receptor beta chains from one specimen sequenced in a study of CD8 T cells in ankylosing spondylitis. MiXCR was run by TCRdb on the 5' RACE reads, yielding one entry per CDR3 protein. The profile shows roughly 250,000 distinct CDR3 sequences, 8% to 9.5% of them singletons. The sample comprised blood, either unsorted or a sorted T cell fraction (not recorded which). Receptor source: a male donor with ankylosing spondylitis or in good health (not recorded which).

The sample holds many counts of this clonotype. CDR3 nucleotide sequence: TGTGCCAGCAGCTACGGACCGGATACGCAGTATTTT. Translated: CASSYGPDTQYF. The chain joins TRBV11-1 to TRBJ2-3; D is uncertain. Germline loops: CDR1 SGHAT, CDR2 FQDESV (reference sequence). CDR3 length: 12 amino acids. With 4 bases removed from V and 6 bases from J, the gap between germline ends came to 8 bases.

Only a few counts were recorded for this clonotype. V and J are TRBV3-1 and TRBJ2-5; D is unresolved. V dropped 1 base and J dropped 2 bases, with 11 bases sitting between them. The germline V gene encodes CDR1 LGHDT and CDR2 YNNKEL (reference sequence). CDR3 size: 15 residues. As DNA, the CDR3 is TGTGCCAGCAGCCAAGGGGATAACCTACAAGAGACCCAGTACTTC. Amino acids: CASSQGDNLQETQYF.

This clonotype was observed once. This chain links TRBV12-3 or TRBV12-4 with TRBJ1-3; D gene uncertain. This CDR3 is 11 amino acids long. The V and J ends lost 5 bases and 9 bases respectively, with 8 bases between them. The CDR3 region is CASSSVGTIYF. The CDR3 nucleotides are TGTGCCAGCAGTAGTGTGGGCACCATATATTTT.

This clonotype was observed many times. The chain is built from TRBV5-1 and TRBJ2-7; D possibly corresponds to TRBD1 (5 bases). The CDR3 runs 16 residues. The V end lost 0 bases, the J end lost 0 bases, and 13 bases lay between the germline ends. Per the germline V gene, CDR1 is SGHRS and CDR2 is YFSETQ. CDR3 loop: CASSLEGVSHSYEQYF. For the CDR3, the DNA is TGCGCCAGCAGCTTGGAAGGGGTCAGTCACTCCTACGAGCAGTACTTC.